The 15 T cell receptor beta chains presented below share a single source sample, sequenced in a study of high-grade serous ovarian cancer treatment subgroups. Data came from immunoSEQ multiplex PCR; TCRdb stores just in-frame clones and leaves some out. In the table there are under 30,000 clones, around 84% of which are singletons. The tumor samples were collected prior to definitive surgery or chemotherapy. What was sequenced was tumor tissue. The receptor source for this set is a human donor with high-grade serous ovarian cancer.

This rearrangement joins TRBV6-1 to TRBJ2-3; 10 bases align to TRBD1. After removal of 10 bases from V and 1 base from J, the junction contained 2 bases not matched to a gene. The CDR3 is made up of 13 amino acids. Germline V gene data show CDR1 as MNHNS and CDR2 as SASEGT. The CDR3 DNA sequence: TGTGCCACGGGGACAGGGGGCACAGATACGCAGTATTTT. It translates to CATGTGGTDTQYF.

V is TRBV5-8 and J is TRBJ2-3; D is possibly TRBD1 (5 bases). Germline CDR1 SGHTS, CDR2 YDEGEE. The V and J ends lost 5 bases and 6 bases respectively, with 16 bases between them. This CDR3 spans 14 amino acids. The CDR3 here is CASSPGHRLDTQYF. CDR3 DNA sequence: TGTGCCAGCAGTCCTGGACACCGCCTGGATACGCAGTATTTT.

Remarks on this clone: Other DNA sequences in the same sample also yield this CDR3. V and J are TRBV5-1 and TRBJ2-7; D might be TRBD2 (6 bases). The CDR3 length is 13 residues. Trimming shortened V by 1 base and J by 3 bases, and 8 bases separated the two germline ends. Per germline, CDR1 SGHRS and CDR2 YFSETQ. In nucleotides, the CDR3 is TGCGCCAGCAGCTTGTTGACTAGCTACGAGCAGTACTTC. It codes for CASSLLTSYEQYF.

The rearrangement links TRBV19 to TRBJ2-5, with D perhaps TRBD2 (7 bases). The CDR3 is 13 residues long. V lost 3 bases and J 5 bases, leaving 10 bases between the germline ends. Germline V gives CDR1 LNHDA, CDR2 SQIVND (reference sequence). As DNA, the CDR3 is TGTGCCAGTAGTATCGGGGGGCTCGAGACCCAGTACTTC. Translated, it gives CASSIGGLETQYF.

This clone showed up just a few times. This rearrangement joins TRBV30 to TRBJ2-7, with 13 positions matching TRBD2. The V and J ends lost 4 bases and 3 bases, in that order; junction bases with no gene match: 3. The CDR3 has 14 amino acids. The germline gives CDR1 GTSNPN, CDR2 SVGIG (reference sequence). The CDR3 loop reads CAWTRLAGGYEQYF. CDR3 in DNA: TGTGCCTGGACCAGACTAGCGGGAGGCTACGAGCAGTACTTC.

The chain joins TRBV7-3 to TRBJ2-7; 8 positions agree with TRBD1. The V gene's germline CDR1 is SGHTA and CDR2 FQGTGA. V trimming: 2 bases; J trimming: 6 bases; junction bases outside the gene matches: 6. The CDR3 is 14 amino acids. In nucleotides, the CDR3 is TGTGCCAGCAGCTTAGACGGACAGGGCGGCGAGCAGTACTTC. It encodes CASSLDGQGGEQYF.

This clone has a handful of counts. V usage is TRBV7-6 and J usage is TRBJ2-2, with D maybe TRBD2 (5 bases). Trimming shortened V by 5 bases and J by 6 bases, and 10 bases separated the two germline ends. There are 13 residues in the CDR3. The V gene's germline CDR1 is SGHVS and CDR2 FNYEAQ. The CDR3 protein is CASSPAGAGELFF. In DNA, the CDR3 is TGTGCCAGCAGCCCCGCCGGGGCCGGGGAGCTGTTTTTT.

This clone was observed a single time. This chain joins TRBV4-1 and TRBJ2-3; D remains unclear. The CDR3 has 15 amino acids. Germline loops: CDR1 MGHRA, CDR2 YSYEKL. Trimming removed 0 bases at V and 1 base at J, with 8 bases between. CDR3 sequence (DNA): TGCGCCAGCAGCCAAGAGGTAGCCCGCACAGATACGCAGTATTTT. This gives the protein CASSQEVARTDTQYF.

J is TRBJ1-5 and V is TRBV5-6; 7 bases agree with TRBD1. The CDR3 has 13 amino acids. Germline loops: CDR1 SGHDT, CDR2 YYEEEE. V dropped 3 bases and J dropped 12; count of bases not matched to a gene: 9. The CDR3 region is CASSSGQTIRQHF. The CDR3 DNA is TGTGCCAGCAGCTCGGGACAGACTATACGCCAGCATTTT.

The chain couples TRBV18 to TRBJ2-1, with a weak D call TRBD2 (5 bases). Trimming stripped 8 bases from V and 4 bases from J, with 15 bases between. The CDR3 is 14 residues long. Germline V lookup: CDR1 KGHSH, CDR2 LQKENI. CDR3 amino acids: CASAGEIRYNEQFF. The DNA of the CDR3 is TGTGCCAGCGCCGGGGAGATTCGGTACAATGAGCAGTTCTTC.

This chain links TRBV10-3 with TRBJ2-5, with TRBD2 as a possible D gene (5 bases). Deletions cut 0 bases from V and 5 bases from J, with 10 bases between. This CDR3 contains 14 residues. Germline V gene lookup returns CDR1 ENHRY and CDR2 SYGVKD. CDR3 sequence reads: CAISESGVRETQYF. Written as DNA, the CDR3 is TGTGCCATCAGTGAGTCGGGAGTTCGGGAGACCCAGTACTTC.

The V gene is TRBV7-9, the J gene TRBJ2-1, with TRBD1 as a possible D gene (5 bases). Trimming left V 0 bases short and J 8 bases short, with 20 bases between. Germline V gene sequence: CDR1 SEHNR, CDR2 FQNEAQ (reference sequence). This CDR3 is 17 amino acids long. The CDR3 sequence: CASSLARVDIQPHEQFF. For the CDR3, the DNA is TGTGCCAGCAGCTTAGCCCGGGTGGACATCCAGCCCCATGAGCAGTTCTTC.

The CDR3 loop is CASSQDSGLDYEQYF. For the CDR3, the DNA is TGCGCCAGCAGCCAAGACTCCGGACTAGACTACGAGCAGTACTTC. This chain links TRBV4-1 with TRBJ2-7; TRBD2 matches at 7 bases. V shed 0 bases and J 3 bases; nucleotides not matched to a gene: 5. The CDR3 sequence is 15 residues long. Germline values: CDR1 MGHRA, CDR2 YSYEKL.

V and J are TRBV11-1 and TRBJ1-1, with 7 bases lining up with TRBD1. V trimming: 6 bases; J trimming: 1 base; junction bases outside the gene matches: 5. Germline V gives CDR1 SGHAT, CDR2 FQDESV (reference sequence). The CDR3 runs 14 residues. In DNA form, the CDR3 reads TGTGCCAGCAGACAGGGGTGGAGGAACACTGAAGCTTTCTTT. Its translation: CASRQGWRNTEAFF.

This rearrangement joins TRBV10-3 to TRBJ2-7; 7 nucleotides match TRBD1. Germline V gene sequence: CDR1 ENHRY, CDR2 SYGVKD. Trimming removed 3 bases from V and 3 bases from J; junction bases left unmatched: 5. There are 14 residues in the CDR3. CDR3 nucleotides: TGTGCCATCAGTGACTTCGACAGGGACTACGAGCAGTACTTC. Protein product: CAISDFDRDYEQYF.